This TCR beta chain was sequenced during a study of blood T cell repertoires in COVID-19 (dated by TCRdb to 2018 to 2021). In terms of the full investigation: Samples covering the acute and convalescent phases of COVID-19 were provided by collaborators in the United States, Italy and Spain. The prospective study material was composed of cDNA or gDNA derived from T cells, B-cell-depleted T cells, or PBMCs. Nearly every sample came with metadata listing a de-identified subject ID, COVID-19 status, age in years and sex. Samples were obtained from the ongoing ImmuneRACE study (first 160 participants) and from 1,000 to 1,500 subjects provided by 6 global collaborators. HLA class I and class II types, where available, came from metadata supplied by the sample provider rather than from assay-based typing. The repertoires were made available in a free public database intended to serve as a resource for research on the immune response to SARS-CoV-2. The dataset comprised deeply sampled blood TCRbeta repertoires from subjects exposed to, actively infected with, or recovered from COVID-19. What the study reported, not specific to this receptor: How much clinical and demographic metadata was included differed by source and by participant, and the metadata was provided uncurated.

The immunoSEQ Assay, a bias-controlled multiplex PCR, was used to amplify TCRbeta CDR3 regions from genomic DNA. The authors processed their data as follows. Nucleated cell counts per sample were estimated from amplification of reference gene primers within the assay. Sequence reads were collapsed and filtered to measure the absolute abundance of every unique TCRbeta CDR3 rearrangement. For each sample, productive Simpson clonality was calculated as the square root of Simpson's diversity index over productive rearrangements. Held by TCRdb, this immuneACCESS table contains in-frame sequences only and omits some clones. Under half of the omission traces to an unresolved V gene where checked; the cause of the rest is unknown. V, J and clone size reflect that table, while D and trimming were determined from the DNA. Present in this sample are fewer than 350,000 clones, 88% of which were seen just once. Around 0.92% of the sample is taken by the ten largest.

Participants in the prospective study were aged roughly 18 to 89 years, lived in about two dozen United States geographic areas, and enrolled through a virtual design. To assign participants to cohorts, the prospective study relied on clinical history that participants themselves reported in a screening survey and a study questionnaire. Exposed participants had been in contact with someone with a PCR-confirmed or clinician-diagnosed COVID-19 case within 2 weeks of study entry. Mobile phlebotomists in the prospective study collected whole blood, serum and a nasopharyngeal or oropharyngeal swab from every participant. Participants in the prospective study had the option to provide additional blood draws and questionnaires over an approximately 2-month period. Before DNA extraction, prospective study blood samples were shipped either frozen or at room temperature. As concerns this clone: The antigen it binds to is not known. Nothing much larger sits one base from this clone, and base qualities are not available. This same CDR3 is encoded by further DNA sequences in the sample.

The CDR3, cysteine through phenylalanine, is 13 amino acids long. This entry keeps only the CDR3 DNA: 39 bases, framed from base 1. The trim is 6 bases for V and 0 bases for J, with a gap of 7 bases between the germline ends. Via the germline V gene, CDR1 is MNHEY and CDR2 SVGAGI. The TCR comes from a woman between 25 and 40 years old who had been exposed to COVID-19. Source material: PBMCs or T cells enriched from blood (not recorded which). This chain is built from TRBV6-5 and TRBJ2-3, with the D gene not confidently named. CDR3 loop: CASSYGSTDTQYF. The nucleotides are TGTGCCAGCAGCTATGGTAGCACAGATACGCAGTATTTT.